The 32 T cell receptor beta chains given below trace back to one sample, sequenced in a study of PD-1 blockade in classical Hodgkin lymphoma. The time point: newly diagnosed, previously untreated cHL patient sample. TCRdb's table, derived via immunoSEQ multiplex PCR, lists solely in-frame clones and lacks some. Among under 30,000 clones listed, approximately 89% were seen once. Sequencing was carried out using peripheral blood mononuclear cells (PBMCs). Receptor source: a human donor with classical Hodgkin lymphoma.

This chain links TRBV7-9 with TRBJ2-1, with 11 bases that match TRBD2. The CDR3 contains 17 residues. With 3 bases clipped from V and 7 bases from J, the junction kept 11 bases outside the gene matches. Germline V gene lookup returns CDR1 SEHNR and CDR2 FQNEAQ (reference sequence). CDR3: CASSFKALAGGLNEQFF. In nucleotides, the CDR3 is TGTGCCAGCAGCTTCAAAGCTCTAGCGGGAGGACTGAATGAGCAGTTCTTC. Combining the CDR3 with reference TRBV7-9 and TRBJ2-1 gives the whole variable domain DTGVSQNPRHKITKRGQNVTFRCDPISEHNRLYWYRQTLGQGPEFLTYFQNEAQLEKSRLLSDRFSAERPKGSFSTLEIQRTEQGDSAMYLCASSFKALAGGLNEQFFGPGTRLTVL.

V usage is TRBV19 and J usage is TRBJ1-2; D may be TRBD1 (5 bases). Trimming stripped 5 bases from V and 3 bases from J, with 10 bases between. CDR1 and CDR2 (germline): LNHDA, SQIVND (reference sequence). This CDR3 spans 13 amino acids. Written as DNA, the CDR3 is TGTGCCAGTAGTTCGAGGGGCGACTATGGCTACACCTTC. Protein product: CASSSRGDYGYTF. Based on the CDR3 plus reference TRBV19 and TRBJ1-2, the full variable domain is DGGITQSPKYLFRKEGQNVTLSCEQNLNHDAMYWYRQDPGQGLRLIYYSQIVNDFQKGDIAEGYSVSREKKESFPLTVTSAQKNPTAFYLCASSSRGDYGYTFGSGTRLTVV.

This sequence joins TRBV5-6 and TRBJ2-1; D not resolved. The CDR3 is 13 residues long. Between the trimmed V and J ends, which lost 4 bases and 6 bases, there was a span of 11 bases. CDR1 is SGHDT and CDR2 is YYEEEE in the germline V gene. The CDR3 loop is CASSRAAGNEQFF. The CDR3 nucleotides are TGTGCCAGCAGCCGGGCTGCAGGCAATGAGCAGTTCTTC.

Comment on this clone: One end of the junction does not line up with germline, which may come from a read error. The chain links TRBV6-4 to TRBJ2-7; D not resolved. CDR3 size: 15 residues. Germline values: CDR1 MRHNA, CDR2 SNTAGT. This CDR3 is CASSYSQGAGYEQYF. In nucleotides, the CDR3 is TGTGCCAGCAGTTACTCCCAAGGAGCTGGGTACGAGCAGTACTTC.

The V call is TRBV7-2, the J call TRBJ1-1; D not resolved. CDR1 is SGHTA, CDR2 FQGNSA, per germline. The CDR3 runs 13 residues. V was pared by 3 bases and J by 0 bases, with 5 bases between. The CDR3 DNA reads TGTGCCAGCAGCTTTACCGTGAACACTGAAGCTTTCTTT. It is translated as CASSFTVNTEAFF.

The chain carries TRBV6-5 and TRBJ2-5, with 10 bases that match TRBD2. V was clipped by 6 bases and J by 0 bases; unmatched bases: 4. Germline loops: CDR1 MNHEY, CDR2 SVGAGI. The CDR3 sequence is 15 residues long. The CDR3, as DNA: TGTGCCAGCAGAAAACTAGCGGGGAACCAAGAGACCCAGTACTTC. It yields the protein CASRKLAGNQETQYF.

J is TRBJ2-1 and V is TRBV5-1, with D hard to call. From germline, CDR1 is SGHRS and CDR2 YFSETQ. Between the trimmed V and J ends, which lost 4 bases and 0 bases, there was a span of 14 bases. CDR3 length equals 16 residues. The CDR3 DNA sequence: TGCGCCAGCAGCCTCTTTCAGTTTAGCTCCTACAATGAGCAGTTCTTC. Translating it yields CASSLFQFSSYNEQFF.

This chain connects TRBV7-9 to TRBJ1-4; 7 bases line up with TRBD1. CDR1 SEHNR and CDR2 FQNEAQ come from the germline V gene (reference sequence). The junction had 4 bases not matched to a gene; V was cut back by 5 bases and J by 4 bases. The CDR3 sequence is 14 residues long. CDR3 bases: TGTGCCAGCAGCGCGGGACAGAGTAATGAAAAACTGTTTTTT. Translation: CASSAGQSNEKLFF.

J is TRBJ2-7 and V is TRBV5-1; D is perhaps TRBD2 (6 bases). Germline V gene data show CDR1 as SGHRS and CDR2 as YFSETQ. The CDR3 has 13 amino acids. V was cut by 4 bases and J by 3 bases, with 11 bases left in between. The CDR3 loop is CASSQGGNYEQYF. Written as DNA, the CDR3 is TGCGCCAGCAGCCAGGGCGGGAACTACGAGCAGTACTTC.

The V and J genes are TRBV7-3 and TRBJ2-2; possible D gene TRBD2, 5 bases. The CDR3 is 16 amino acids. V was cut by 5 bases and J by 7 bases, with 20 bases left in between. Per the germline V gene, CDR1 is SGHTA and CDR2 is FQGTGA. The CDR3 region has the DNA TGTGCCAGCAGCCCGCAGGTAGTGGAGGCTCACGGGGAGCTGTTTTTT. It is translated as CASSPQVVEAHGELFF. Based on the CDR3 plus reference TRBV7-3 and TRBJ2-2, the full variable domain is GAGVSQTPSNKVTEKGKYVELRCDPISGHTALYWYRQSLGQGPEFLIYFQGTGAADDSGLPNDRFFAVRPEGSVSTLKIQRTERGDSAVYLCASSPQVVEAHGELFFGEGSRLTVL.

V gene TRBV4-3 combines with J gene TRBJ2-3; 10 bases line up with TRBD2. V trimming: 1 base; J trimming: 4 bases; junction bases outside the gene matches: 14. The CDR3 runs to 19 residues. CDR1 and CDR2 from the germline V gene are LGHNA and YSLEER. CDR3 protein: CASSQALAGAVPAADTQYF. As DNA, the CDR3 is TGCGCCAGCAGCCAAGCGCTAGCGGGAGCGGTCCCCGCAGCAGATACGCAGTATTTT.

This sequence joins TRBV7-6 and TRBJ2-7; the D call may be TRBD1 or TRBD2 (5 bases each). Germline assignment: CDR1 SGHVS and CDR2 FNYEAQ. V was shortened by 0 bases and J by 2 bases, with 5 bases between the two germline ends. The CDR3 has 13 amino acids. The CDR3 DNA follows: TGTGCCAGCAGCTTAGCGGGGGCCTACGAGCAGTACTTC. Amino acids: CASSLAGAYEQYF.

This sequence joins TRBV4-3 and TRBJ2-2; TRBD2 aligns across 7 bases. Germline CDR1 LGHNA, CDR2 YSLEER. With V trimmed by 0 bases and J by 6 bases, 4 bases remained unmatched. The CDR3 consists of 15 residues. The CDR3 loop is CASSQDRGVPGELFF. The DNA of the CDR3 is TGCGCCAGCAGCCAAGATCGGGGGGTTCCCGGGGAGCTGTTTTTT.

The rearrangement uses TRBV9 and TRBJ2-3; D may be TRBD2 (6 bases). The CDR3 spans 14 residues. Germline CDR1 and CDR2: SGDLS and YYNGEE. V lost 2 bases and J 6 bases, leaving 13 bases between the germline ends. The CDR3 DNA reads as TGTGCCAGCAGCGTTGGAGGGCCAGAGGATACGCAGTATTTT. Its protein is CASSVGGPEDTQYF.

The V call is TRBV28, the J call TRBJ2-7, with D perhaps assigned TRBD1 or TRBD2 (5 bases each). CDR1 is MDHEN and CDR2 is SYDVKM in the germline V gene. Trimming left V 1 base short and J 1 base short, with 8 bases between. This CDR3 spans 14 amino acids. DNA for the CDR3: TGTGCCAGCAGTTTATCGGGACCGTCCTACGAGCAGTACTTC. Translation gives CASSLSGPSYEQYF. The full variable domain, completed using reference TRBV28 and TRBJ2-7, is DVKVTQSSRYLVKRTGEKVFLECVQDMDHENMFWYRQDPGLGLRLIYFSYDVKMKEKGDIPEGYSVSREKKERFSLILESASTNQTSMYLCASSLSGPSYEQYFGPGTRLTVT.

The chain couples TRBV25-1 to TRBJ2-7; 7 bases agree with TRBD1. This CDR3 comprises 12 residues. Per germline, CDR1 MGHDK and CDR2 SYGVNS. J gave up 5 bases and V 7 bases, and 5 bases lay outside the gene matches. The CDR3 region has the DNA TGTGCCAGCACTCGGACAGGCGACGAGCAGTACTTC. Translation: CASTRTGDEQYF.

This clone appeared a single time. This rearrangement joins TRBV5-8 to TRBJ1-5; D call uncertain. V lost 0 bases, J lost 0 bases, and 7 bases lay in between. Germline lookup yields CDR1 SGHTS and CDR2 YDEGEE. The CDR3 is 15 residues long. The CDR3 reads CASSLDPYSNQPQHF. The DNA of the CDR3 is TGTGCCAGCAGCTTGGACCCTTATAGCAATCAGCCCCAGCATTTT.

The chain uses TRBV27 and TRBJ2-7, with 11 bases that match TRBD2. The ends lost 2 bases at V and 3 bases at J; junction bases unmatched: 3. This CDR3 region has 15 residues. Germline CDR1 and CDR2: MNHEY and SMNVEV (reference sequence). CDR3 coding DNA: TGTGCCAGCAGTTTAATAGGACTAGCGGGCTACGAGCAGTACTTC. Its protein is CASSLIGLAGYEQYF.

This clone was seen just once. This chain links TRBV6-5 with TRBJ2-3, with D perhaps assigned TRBD1 or TRBD2 (6 bases each). V shed 5 bases and J shed 5 bases, with 17 bases lying between them. This CDR3 has 15 amino acids. Germline CDR1 and CDR2: MNHEY and SVGAGI. The CDR3 loop reads CASSPQGGIKDTQYF. CDR3 in DNA: TGTGCCAGCAGTCCACAGGGCGGGATTAAAGATACGCAGTATTTT.

V usage is TRBV7-2 and J usage is TRBJ2-7, with 11 bases matching TRBD2. Germline values: CDR1 SGHTA, CDR2 FQGNSA. V lost 3 bases, J lost 0 bases, and 1 base stayed unmatched. The CDR3 is 15 residues long. The CDR3: CASSFTSGSSYEQYF. The CDR3 DNA reads TGTGCCAGCAGCTTTACTAGCGGGAGCTCCTACGAGCAGTACTTC.

The rearrangement links TRBV5-4 to TRBJ2-3, with 9 bases identical to TRBD1. Germline V gene data show CDR1 as SGHNT and CDR2 as YYREEE (reference sequence). The CDR3 covers 15 residues. The junction had 7 bases not matched to a gene; V was cut back by 4 bases and J by 4 bases. CDR3 loop: CASSPQGANADTQYF. CDR3 sequence (DNA): TGTGCCAGCAGCCCACAGGGGGCGAACGCAGATACGCAGTATTTT.

The chain has TRBV4-3 and TRBJ1-1; D not certain. Looked up from germline, CDR1 is LGHNA and CDR2 is YSLEER. The CDR3 length is 14 residues. Trimming took off 0 bases at V and 2 bases at J, with 7 bases between the two ends. CDR3 amino acids: CASSQDLTNTEAFF. In DNA form, the CDR3 reads TGCGCCAGCAGCCAAGATCTCACTAACACTGAAGCTTTCTTT.

The chain couples TRBV4-1 to TRBJ1-1; the D gene is possibly TRBD1 (6 bases). CDR3 length equals 13 residues. V dropped 2 bases and J dropped 7 bases, with 11 bases sitting between them. Germline V gene sequence: CDR1 MGHRA, CDR2 YSYEKL. The chain's CDR3 is CASSQPYRVEAFF. The CDR3 nucleotides are TGCGCCAGCAGCCAACCATACAGGGTTGAAGCTTTCTTT.

J is TRBJ2-3 and V is TRBV6-1; D unclear. From germline, CDR1 is MNHNS and CDR2 SASEGT. The V and J ends lost 2 bases and 1 base respectively, with 13 bases between them. The CDR3 covers 16 residues. In DNA form, the CDR3 reads TGTGCCAGCAGTGAAACCTCCGGGTTAGGCACAGATACGCAGTATTTT. It codes for CASSETSGLGTDTQYF.

The table lists this clone with a count of one. J is TRBJ2-7 and V is TRBV19, with 7 nucleotides matching TRBD2. The CDR3 spans 14 residues. Germline values: CDR1 LNHDA, CDR2 SQIVND (reference sequence). The V gene end was trimmed by 5 bases and the J gene end by 2 bases; junction bases not matched to a gene: 6. CDR3 sequence reads: CASSPSGDTYEQYF. The CDR3 region has the DNA TGTGCCAGTAGTCCTAGCGGAGATACCTACGAGCAGTACTTC. Using reference TRBV19 and TRBJ2-7 for the parts outside the CDR3, the full variable domain is DGGITQSPKYLFRKEGQNVTLSCEQNLNHDAMYWYRQDPGQGLRLIYYSQIVNDFQKGDIAEGYSVSREKKESFPLTVTSAQKNPTAFYLCASSPSGDTYEQYFGPGTRLTVT.

V is TRBV5-1 and J is TRBJ2-1, with TRBD1 matching over 10 bases. The CDR3 runs 15 residues. Germline V gives CDR1 SGHRS, CDR2 YFSETQ. Trimming took 2 bases from V and 3 from J; bases not matched to a gene: 2. The DNA for the CDR3 is TGCGCCAGCAGCTTACGGGACAGGGGCTACAATGAGCAGTTCTTC. Translated: CASSLRDRGYNEQFF.

The chain joins TRBV15 to TRBJ2-5; D not resolved. The CDR3 is 15 amino acids. Germline V lookup: CDR1 LNHNV, CDR2 YYDKDF (reference sequence). The ends were cut back, 0 bases at V and 0 bases at J, with 8 bases in the middle. The CDR3 spells CATSRDSGDQETQYF. The CDR3 coding sequence is TGTGCCACCAGCAGAGATAGTGGCGACCAAGAGACCCAGTACTTC.

This clone was found a few times. The chain uses TRBV19 and TRBJ2-7; no clear D gene. Germline V lookup: CDR1 LNHDA, CDR2 SQIVND (reference sequence). There are 14 residues in the CDR3. Trimming took off 2 bases at V and 3 bases at J, with 11 bases between the two ends. The chain's CDR3 is CASSISVDFYEQYF. CDR3 sequence (DNA): TGTGCCAGTAGTATAAGTGTCGACTTCTACGAGCAGTACTTC.

The chain combines TRBV5-4 with TRBJ2-1, with D unclear. Trimming cost V 0 bases and J 3 bases, with 7 bases left between them. The CDR3 has 14 residues. Germline assignment: CDR1 SGHNT and CDR2 YYREEE (reference sequence). The CDR3 loop reads CASSLGPIYNEQFF. Here the CDR3 DNA reads TGTGCCAGCAGCTTGGGGCCTATCTACAATGAGCAGTTCTTC.

The rearrangement uses TRBV9 and TRBJ1-3; 7 bases map to TRBD1. The V segment lost 0 bases and the J segment 0 bases; nucleotides outside the gene matches: 6. Per germline, CDR1 SGDLS and CDR2 YYNGEE. CDR3 length: 17 amino acids. The CDR3 DNA reads as TGTGCCAGCAGCGTAGGGGACAGCAGCACCTCTGGAAACACCATATATTTT. This sequence encodes CASSVGDSSTSGNTIYF.

The CDR3 reads CASRGLIGMRGDTQYF. Here the CDR3 DNA reads TGCGCCAGCAGGGGGTTGATCGGGATGCGGGGAGATACGCAGTATTTT. The chain uses TRBV4-1 and TRBJ2-3, with D perhaps TRBD2 (6 bases). Per the germline V gene, CDR1 is MGHRA and CDR2 is YSYEKL. CDR3 length: 16 residues. V gave up 6 bases and J gave up 5 bases, with 21 bases separating them.

V usage is TRBV5-6 and J usage is TRBJ2-7, with 10 positions matching TRBD2. V shed 2 bases and J 5 bases; nucleotides not matched to a gene: 19. Germline lookup yields CDR1 SGHDT and CDR2 YYEEEE. The CDR3 runs 19 residues. The CDR3 reads CASSFSPGLANTRPHEQYF. The CDR3 coding sequence is TGTGCCAGCAGCTTCAGCCCGGGACTAGCGAACACCCGGCCTCACGAGCAGTACTTC.